This T cell receptor beta chain was sequenced for a study of T cells in Graves' hyperthyroidism and ophthalmopathy. Stable Graves' hyperthyroidism meant no ophthalmopathy progression within 18 months. Lactation, pregnancy, other autoimmune disease or uncontrolled infection led to exclusion of patients. Researchers amplified the TCR beta CDR3 regions from RNA transcripts. A first-round RT-PCR of the TCR CDR3 used the HTBI primer set. TCRdb re-called the multiplex PCR reads through MiXCR, storing one row per CDR3 protein. The top ten hold 15% to 19% of the sample, which has around 690,000 distinct CDR3 sequences, 15% to 20% seen once. V lost 8 bases, J lost 3 bases, and 14 bases lay in between. Germline V lookup: CDR1 MDHEN, CDR2 SYDVKM. CDR3 size: 13 residues. Study-wide points: In the blood, most expanded thyroid clonotypes above 0.001 appeared as well.

This clonotype was counted at least ten times. The antigen is undetermined. The origin of this receptor is a man over 45 with Graves' hyperthyroidism. The specimen sequenced was blood. The chain joins TRBV28 to TRBJ2-7; TRBD1 might be the D (6 bases). CDR3 bases: TGTGCCAGCTTGGACAGTATACTCTACGAGCAGTACTTC. Its translation: CASLDSILYEQYF.